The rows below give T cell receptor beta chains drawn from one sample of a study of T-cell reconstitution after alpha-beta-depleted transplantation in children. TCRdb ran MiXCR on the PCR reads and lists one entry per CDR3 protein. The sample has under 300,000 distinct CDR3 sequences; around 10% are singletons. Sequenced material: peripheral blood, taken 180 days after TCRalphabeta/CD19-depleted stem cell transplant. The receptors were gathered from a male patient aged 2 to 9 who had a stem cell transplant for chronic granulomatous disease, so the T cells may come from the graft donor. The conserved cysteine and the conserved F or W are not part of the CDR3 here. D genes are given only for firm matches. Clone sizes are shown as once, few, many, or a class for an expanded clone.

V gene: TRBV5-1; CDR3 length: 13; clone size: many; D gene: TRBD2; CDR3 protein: ASRFSGSPYNEQF
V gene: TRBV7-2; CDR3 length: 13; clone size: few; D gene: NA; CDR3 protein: ASSLEGAITYEQY
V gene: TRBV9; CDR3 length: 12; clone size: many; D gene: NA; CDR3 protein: ASSAQQTYNEQF
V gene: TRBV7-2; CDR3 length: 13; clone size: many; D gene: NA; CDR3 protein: ASSAELIPRDGYT
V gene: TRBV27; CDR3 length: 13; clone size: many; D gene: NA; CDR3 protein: ASSSTGTAKNIQY
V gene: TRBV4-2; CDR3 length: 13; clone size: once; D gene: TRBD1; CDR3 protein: ASSLGQGMSQPQH
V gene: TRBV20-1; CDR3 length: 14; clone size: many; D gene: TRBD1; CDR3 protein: SARGPTGSLTDTQY
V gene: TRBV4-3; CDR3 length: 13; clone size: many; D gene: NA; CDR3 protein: ASSQSTQESYGYT
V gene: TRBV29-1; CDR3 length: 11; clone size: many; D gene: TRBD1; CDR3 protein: SSSRQGSDTQY
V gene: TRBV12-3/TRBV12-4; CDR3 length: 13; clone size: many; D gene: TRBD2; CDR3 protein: ASRFTSGVNNEQF